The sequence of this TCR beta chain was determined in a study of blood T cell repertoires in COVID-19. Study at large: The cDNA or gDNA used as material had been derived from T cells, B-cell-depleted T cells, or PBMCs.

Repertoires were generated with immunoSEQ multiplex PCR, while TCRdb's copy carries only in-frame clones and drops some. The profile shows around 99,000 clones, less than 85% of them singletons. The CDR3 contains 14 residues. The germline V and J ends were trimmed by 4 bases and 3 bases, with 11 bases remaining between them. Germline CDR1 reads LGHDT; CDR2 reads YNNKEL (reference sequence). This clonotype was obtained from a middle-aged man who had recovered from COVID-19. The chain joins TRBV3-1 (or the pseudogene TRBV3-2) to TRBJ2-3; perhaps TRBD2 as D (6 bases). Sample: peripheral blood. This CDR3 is CASSLRDLTDTQYF. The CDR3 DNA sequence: TGTGCCAGCAGCCTGCGGGATTTGACAGATACGCAGTATTTT.